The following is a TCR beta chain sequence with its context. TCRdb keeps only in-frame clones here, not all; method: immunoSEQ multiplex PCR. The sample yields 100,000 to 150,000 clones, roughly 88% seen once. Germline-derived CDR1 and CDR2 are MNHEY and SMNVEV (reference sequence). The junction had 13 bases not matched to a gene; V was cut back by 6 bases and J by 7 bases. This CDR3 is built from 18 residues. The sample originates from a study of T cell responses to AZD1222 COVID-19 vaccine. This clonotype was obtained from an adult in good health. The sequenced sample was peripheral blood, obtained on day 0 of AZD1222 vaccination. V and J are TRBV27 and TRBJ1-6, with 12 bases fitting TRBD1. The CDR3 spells CASRTGTGGAGQNSPLHF. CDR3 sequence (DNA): TGTGCCAGCAGAACCGGGACAGGGGGCGCTGGCCAAAATTCACCCCTCCACTTT.